These 30 T cell receptor beta chains came from one sample sequenced in a study of a mutant IDH1 vaccine in newly diagnosed glioma. TCRdb keeps only in-frame clones here, not all; method: immunoSEQ multiplex PCR. The sample has about 51,000 clones, around 80% seen once. The time point here: baseline, week 1 (first vaccination visit). Treatment reported: pre-vaccination baseline after standard-of-care therapy. The material sequenced was PBMCs, taken from a glioma patient treated with radiotherapy, temozolomide or both. The source is a middle-aged woman with glioma.

This chain connects TRBV4-3 to TRBJ1-1, with TRBD1 matching 7 bases. The germline V gene encodes CDR1 LGHNA and CDR2 YSLEER. V shed 4 bases and J 1 base; nucleotides not matched to a gene: 6. The CDR3 is made up of 15 amino acids. This chain's CDR3 is CASSPYRGSNTEAFF. CDR3 coding DNA: TGCGCCAGCAGCCCCTACAGGGGTTCGAACACTGAAGCTTTCTTT.

The gene calls are TRBV12-5 and TRBJ1-1; possibly TRBD1 for D (5 bases). There are 14 residues in the CDR3. Trimming took off 4 bases at V and 4 bases at J, with 13 bases between the two ends. Germline V CDR1 and CDR2: LGHNT, FRNRAP. The CDR3 spells CASGSRGGSTEAFF. The DNA for the CDR3 is TGTGCTAGTGGTTCCCGGGGCGGGAGCACTGAAGCTTTCTTT.

V is TRBV5-1 and J is TRBJ2-7; 8 positions match TRBD1. The CDR3 length is 12 residues. Looked up from germline, CDR1 is SGHRS and CDR2 is YFSETQ. The ends lost 4 bases at V and 9 bases at J; junction bases unmatched: 6. CDR3 in amino acids: CASSPGTGGQYF. CDR3 nucleotide sequence: TGCGCCAGCAGCCCCGGGACAGGAGGGCAGTACTTC.

J is TRBJ1-2 and V is TRBV29-1, with D maybe TRBD1 (5 bases). The CDR3 is 13 residues long. Germline CDR1 and CDR2: SQVTM and ANQGSEA. The germline V and J ends were trimmed by 4 bases and 5 bases, with 14 bases remaining between them. CDR3 protein: CSVGGGPGYGYTF. The CDR3 nucleotides read TGCAGCGTTGGGGGCGGACCGGGATATGGCTACACCTTC.

This clone has only one observation. The CDR3 protein is CASPPVTGERTDTQYF. In nucleotides, the CDR3 is TGCGCCAGCCCCCCGGTTACAGGGGAGAGGACAGATACGCAGTATTTT. The chain carries TRBV23-1 and TRBJ2-3, with 7 bases fitting TRBD1. TRBV23-1 has ORF status, its function being uncertain. Unmatched junction bases numbered 14, after V lost 8 bases and J lost 3 bases. CDR3 size: 16 residues.

This chain links TRBV2 with TRBJ2-4; no reliable D call. There are 13 residues in the CDR3. Deletions cut 11 bases from V and 6 bases from J, with 17 bases between. Per germline, CDR1 SNHLY and CDR2 FYNNEI. The CDR3 DNA reads TGTGCCGGACGGGTCTCTAATGTAAACATTCAGTACTTC. It yields the protein CAGRVSNVNIQYF.

The J gene is TRBJ1-5, the V gene TRBV6-1, with 7 bases that match TRBD1. In germline, CDR1 is MNHNS, CDR2 SASEGT. V was clipped by 5 bases and J by 6 bases; unmatched bases: 7. The CDR3 totals 14 residues. CDR3 in DNA: TGTGCCAGCAGTCCCGGACAGGTGGGTCAGCCCCAGCATTTT. This sequence encodes CASSPGQVGQPQHF.

The V gene is TRBV5-1, the J gene TRBJ1-2; D is uncertain. The CDR3 length is 15 residues. CDR1 and CDR2 from the germline V gene are SGHRS and YFSETQ. V was shortened by 1 base and J by 7 bases, with 17 bases between the two germline ends. The CDR3 is CASSLTWQTLGGYTF. The CDR3 DNA sequence: TGCGCCAGCAGCTTGACTTGGCAGACGCTCGGTGGCTACACCTTC.

The rearrangement uses TRBV18 and TRBJ1-5; D possibly corresponds to TRBD1 (6 bases). The CDR3 totals 15 residues. With 2 bases removed from V and 1 base from J, the gap between germline ends came to 9 bases. Per germline, CDR1 KGHSH and CDR2 LQKENI. For the CDR3, the DNA is TGTGCCAGCTCACCAGGGGGCAAAAGCAATCAGCCCCAGCATTTT. It encodes CASSPGGKSNQPQHF.

The V gene is TRBV1, the J gene TRBJ2-2; no DNA check was done on the table's D call, TRBD2. TRBV1 is tagged as a pseudogene. The CDR3 runs to 17 residues. Written as DNA, the CDR3 is TGCACCAGCAGCCAAGAAACTAGCGGGGAAAACACCGGGGAGCTGTTTTTT. Protein: CTSSQETSGENTGELFF.

The V call is TRBV18, the J call TRBJ2-3; 12 bases line up with TRBD2. The CDR3 has 15 amino acids. With V trimmed by 6 bases and J by 4 bases, 5 bases remained unmatched. Germline values: CDR1 KGHSH, CDR2 LQKENI. CDR3 coding DNA: TGTGCCAGCTCCCTAGCGGGGGGGCAGGCAGATACGCAGTATTTT. It specifies CASSLAGGQADTQYF. The variable domain in full, completed from reference TRBV18 and TRBJ2-3, reads NAGVMQNPRHLVRRRGQEARLRCSPMKGHSHVYWYRQLPEEGLKFMVYLQKENIIDESGMPKERFSAEFPKEGPSILRIQQVVRGDSAAYFCASSLAGGQADTQYFGPGTRLTVL.

This chain joins TRBV6-1 and TRBJ2-3, with unresolved D. Germline CDR1 MNHNS, CDR2 SASEGT. The germline V and J ends were trimmed by 3 bases and 2 bases, with 6 bases remaining between them. The CDR3 has 13 amino acids. CDR3 loop: CASSDPATDTQYF. The CDR3, as DNA: TGTGCCAGCAGTGACCCTGCCACAGATACGCAGTATTTT.

The CDR3 sequence: CASNLGTSGGAGTDTQYF. As DNA, the CDR3 is TGTGCCAGCAACCTAGGGACTAGCGGGGGGGCCGGCACAGATACGCAGTATTTT. The rearrangement links TRBV9 to TRBJ2-3, with 16 bases matching TRBD2. V trimming: 6 bases; J trimming: 1 base; junction bases outside the gene matches: 8. The CDR3 loop spans 18 amino acids. CDR1 SGDLS and CDR2 YYNGEE come from the germline V gene.

There are a few counts of this clone. The V call is TRBV9, the J call TRBJ2-2, with a possible D match to TRBD2 (6 bases). The V gene lost 4 bases and the J gene lost 3 bases, with 7 bases spanning the gap. Germline CDR1 SGDLS, CDR2 YYNGEE. The CDR3 is 13 amino acids. The CDR3 here is CASSSGYTGELFF. In nucleotides, the CDR3 is TGTGCCAGCAGCAGCGGGTACACCGGGGAGCTGTTTTTT.

The gene calls are TRBV7-9 and TRBJ1-2; TRBD1 is a possible D gene (6 bases). Looked up from germline, CDR1 is SEHNR and CDR2 is FQNEAQ (reference sequence). The CDR3 totals 13 residues. V lost 5 bases, J lost 8 bases, and 15 bases lay in between. Here the CDR3 DNA reads TGTGCCAGCAGCCCTGAGGGGGTTGTGGGCTACACCTTC. Translation: CASSPEGVVGYTF. The full variable domain, completed using reference TRBV7-9 and TRBJ1-2, is DTGVSQNPRHKITKRGQNVTFRCDPISEHNRLYWYRQTLGQGPEFLTYFQNEAQLEKSRLLSDRFSAERPKGSFSTLEIQRTEQGDSAMYLCASSPEGVVGYTFGSGTRLTVV.

This chain links TRBV5-1 with TRBJ2-3, with a weak D call TRBD2 (6 bases). The CDR3 totals 15 residues. Germline CDR1 and CDR2: SGHRS and YFSETQ. Trimming shortened V by 4 bases and J by 2 bases, and 14 bases separated the two germline ends. The CDR3: CASSRGGAPTDTQYF. The CDR3 DNA follows: TGCGCCAGCAGCAGGGGCGGGGCACCCACAGATACGCAGTATTTT.

This clone showed up just a few times. The rearrangement uses TRBV2 and TRBJ1-1, with D unresolved. This CDR3 has 13 amino acids. Germline V gene sequence: CDR1 SNHLY, CDR2 FYNNEI. Trimming left V 4 bases short and J 0 bases short, with 6 bases between. In DNA, the CDR3 is TGTGCCAGCAGTGGGCGGATGAACACTGAAGCTTTCTTT. Its translation: CASSGRMNTEAFF. The entire variable domain, with the rest obtained from reference TRBV2 and TRBJ1-1, is as follows: EPEVTQTPSHQVTQMGQEVILRCVPISNHLYFYWYRQILGQKVEFLVSFYNNEISEKSEIFDDQFSVERPDGSNFTLKIRSTKLEDSAMYFCASSGRMNTEAFFGQGTRLTVV.

V usage is TRBV10-2 and J usage is TRBJ2-1; 8 nucleotides agree with TRBD2. The CDR3 runs to 14 residues. Trimming cost V 5 bases and J 11 bases; bases outside gene matches: 11. The germline CDR1 and CDR2 sequences are WSHSY and SAAADI. The CDR3 bases are TGCGCCAGCAGTTTACAGCGGGGGAGCGCTCAGCAGTTCTTC. Its translation is CASSLQRGSAQQFF.

This chain links TRBV12-1 with TRBJ1-1. TRBV12-1 is recorded as a pseudogene. The CDR3 loop spans 14 amino acids. The CDR3 here is CASSLGRVGTEAFF. In DNA form, the CDR3 reads TGTGCCAGCAGCTTGGGGAGGGTGGGGACTGAAGCTTTCTTT.

J is TRBJ2-3 and V is TRBV5-1, with a possible D match to TRBD2 (7 bases). The V and J ends lost 4 bases and 4 bases respectively, with 13 bases between them. There are 14 residues in the CDR3. The germline V gene has CDR1 SGHRS and CDR2 YFSETQ. CDR3 sequence reads: CASSTGGRADTQYF. The CDR3 DNA sequence: TGCGCCAGCAGCACGGGGGGCCGGGCAGATACGCAGTATTTT.

The gene calls are TRBV10-3 and TRBJ2-7, with a tentative D call TRBD2 (5 bases). CDR1 and CDR2 from the germline V gene are ENHRY and SYGVKD. The CDR3 has 13 amino acids. V was trimmed by 6 bases and J by 4 bases, leaving 13 bases between them. In DNA, the CDR3 is TGTGCCATCAGGGGGAGCCTAAGTTACGAGCAGTACTTC. Its protein product is CAIRGSLSYEQYF.

The CDR3 region is CASTFSQGALYEQYF. The DNA of the CDR3 is TGTGCCAGCACCTTCTCCCAGGGAGCTCTCTACGAGCAGTACTTC. The genes are TRBV5-6 and TRBJ2-7; either TRBD1 or TRBD2 may supply D (5 bases each). The CDR3 runs 15 residues. Germline lookup yields CDR1 SGHDT and CDR2 YYEEEE. Trimming stripped 6 bases from V and 3 bases from J, with 19 bases between.

This clone was counted a few times. The rearrangement uses TRBV5-4 and TRBJ1-1; D is ambiguous. Trimming shortened V by 2 bases and J by 3 bases, and 14 bases separated the two germline ends. This CDR3 comprises 15 residues. Germline V CDR1 and CDR2: SGHNT, YYREEE (reference sequence). DNA for the CDR3: TGTGCCAGCAGCTTTGGTGTCGTGACGGACACTGAAGCTTTCTTT. This encodes CASSFGVVTDTEAFF.

In this sample, this clone turned up a few times. V gene TRBV28 combines with J gene TRBJ1-1; D is uncertain. Germline CDR1 MDHEN, CDR2 SYDVKM. V was trimmed by 2 bases and J by 6 bases, leaving 7 bases between them. CDR3 length equals 12 residues. The CDR3 loop reads CASSLPSPEAFF. The DNA for the CDR3 is TGTGCCAGCAGTTTACCGAGCCCTGAAGCTTTCTTT.

V usage is TRBV18 and J usage is TRBJ1-2; the match to TRBD1 covers 9 bases. The CDR3 has 13 amino acids. Germline V gene data show CDR1 as KGHSH and CDR2 as LQKENI. J gave up 8 bases and V 3 bases, and 4 bases lay outside the gene matches. CDR3 bases: TGTGCCAGCTCACCGGGGGACAGGGACGGCTACACCTTC. It yields the protein CASSPGDRDGYTF.

CDR3 loop: CASSPDRAGYTF. CDR3 DNA sequence: TGTGCCAGCAGCCCGGACAGGGCTGGCTACACCTTC. J is TRBJ1-2 and V is TRBV7-9; TRBD1 matches at 8 bases. This CDR3 is built from 12 residues. Trimming took 5 bases from V and 7 from J; bases not matched to a gene: 3. Germline V gene lookup returns CDR1 SEHNR and CDR2 FQNEAQ (reference sequence).

This clone turned up a few times. The V gene is TRBV5-6, the J gene TRBJ1-1, with 10 bases that match TRBD1. The CDR3 covers 13 residues. Per the germline V gene, CDR1 is SGHDT and CDR2 is YYEEEE. Trimming took 4 bases from V and 4 from J; bases not matched to a gene: 1. DNA for the CDR3: TGTGCCAGCAGCAGGACAGGGGGCACTGAAGCTTTCTTT. This codes for CASSRTGGTEAFF.

The J gene is TRBJ2-7, the V gene TRBV5-1; 9 bases are a match to TRBD1. With 5 bases clipped from V and 5 bases from J, the junction kept 2 bases outside the gene matches. CDR3 length: 12 amino acids. The germline gives CDR1 SGHRS, CDR2 YFSETQ. The CDR3 coding sequence is TGCGCCAGCAGGAGGGACAGGGACGAGCAGTACTTC. It is translated as CASRRDRDEQYF.

A note on this clone: This CDR3 is also generated by other DNA sequences in the sample. This rearrangement joins TRBV5-1 to TRBJ2-5; possibly TRBD2 for D (6 bases). The CDR3 is 12 residues long. V lost 4 bases to trimming and J lost 5 bases, with 9 bases between them. CDR1 and CDR2 (germline): SGHRS, YFSETQ. The CDR3 protein is CASSPRGETQYF. CDR3 nucleotide sequence: TGCGCCAGCAGCCCCCGGGGGGAGACCCAGTACTTC.

The chain has TRBV6-1 and TRBJ1-1; no definite D call. This CDR3 has 13 residues. V was cut by 2 bases and J by 10 bases, with 14 bases left in between. CDR1 and CDR2 (germline): MNHNS, SASEGT. The CDR3 sequence: CASSERTAVPAFF. In DNA form, the CDR3 reads TGTGCCAGCAGTGAAAGGACGGCCGTTCCAGCTTTCTTT.